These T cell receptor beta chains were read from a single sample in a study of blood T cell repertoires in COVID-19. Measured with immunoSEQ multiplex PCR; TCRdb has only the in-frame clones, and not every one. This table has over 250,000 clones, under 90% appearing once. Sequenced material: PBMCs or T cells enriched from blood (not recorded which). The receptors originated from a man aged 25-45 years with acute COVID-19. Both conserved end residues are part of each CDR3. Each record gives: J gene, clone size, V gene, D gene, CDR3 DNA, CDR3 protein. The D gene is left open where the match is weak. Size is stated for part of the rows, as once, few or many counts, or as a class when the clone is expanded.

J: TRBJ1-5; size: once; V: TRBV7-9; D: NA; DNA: TGTGCCAGCAGCTCATCAGGGGGCAATCAGCCCCAGCATTTT; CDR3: CASSSSGGNQPQHF
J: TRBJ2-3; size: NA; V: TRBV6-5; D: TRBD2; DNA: TGTGCCAGCAGTCTTCTCGGGGGGATCACAGATACGCAGTATTTT; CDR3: CASSLLGGITDTQYF
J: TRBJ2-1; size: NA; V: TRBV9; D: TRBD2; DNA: TGTGCCAGCAGCGTTGTGCGGGAGTTCCGGCAACACAATGAGCAGTTCTTC; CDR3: CASSVVREFRQHNEQFF
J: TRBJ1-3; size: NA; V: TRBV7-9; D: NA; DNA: TGTGCCGGGGCGGTAACTGGAAACACCATATATTTT; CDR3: CAGAVTGNTIYF
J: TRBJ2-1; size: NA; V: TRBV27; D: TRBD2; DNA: TGTGCCAGCAGTACCTCGGGACTAGCCAAGAACTACAATGAGCAGTTCTTC; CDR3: CASSTSGLAKNYNEQFF
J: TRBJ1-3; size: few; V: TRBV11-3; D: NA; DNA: TGTGCCAGCAGCTTAGATCAGGTACCCGACTCTGGAAACACCATATATTTT; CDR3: CASSLDQVPDSGNTIYF
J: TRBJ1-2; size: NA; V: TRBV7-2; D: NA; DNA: TGTGCCAGCAGCTTAAATAAGGGGTCGGCCTATGGCTACACCTTC; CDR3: CASSLNKGSAYGYTF
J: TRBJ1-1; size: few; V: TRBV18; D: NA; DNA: TGTGCCAGCTCACCACCGGGATCAGGGGCTGCTGAAGCTTTCTTT; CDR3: CASSPPGSGAAEAFF
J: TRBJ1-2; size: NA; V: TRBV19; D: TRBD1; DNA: TGTGCCAGTAGTAGTTGGGACAGGGGGAGCGGCTACACCTTC; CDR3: CASSSWDRGSGYTF
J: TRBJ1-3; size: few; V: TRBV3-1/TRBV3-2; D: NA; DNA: TGTGCCAGCAGCCCTGGGGCAGGTAGCCGCTTAACTGGAAACACCATATATTTT; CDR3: CASSPGAGSRLTGNTIYF
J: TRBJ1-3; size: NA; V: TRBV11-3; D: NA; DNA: TGTGCCAGCAGTCGTACTGGGACTACCGGAAACACCATATATTTT; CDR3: CASSRTGTTGNTIYF
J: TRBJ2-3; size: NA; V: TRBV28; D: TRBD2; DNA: TGTGCCAGCAGTCCCCCCTCACTAGCGGGGGGGCCAGATACGCAGTATTTT; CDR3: CASSPPSLAGGPDTQYF
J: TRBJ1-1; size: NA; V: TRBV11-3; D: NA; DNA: TGTGCCAGCAGCTCTAGTGGAGTGAGAGCTGAAGCTTTCTTT; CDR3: CASSSSGVRAEAFF
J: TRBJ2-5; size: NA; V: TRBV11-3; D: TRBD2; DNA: TGTGCCAGCAGCTACGGGGGGGGTCAAGAGACCCAGTACTTC; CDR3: CASSYGGGQETQYF
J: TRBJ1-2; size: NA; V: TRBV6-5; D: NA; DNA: TGTGCCACCACAGAGTCTTTTAACTATGGCTACACCTTC; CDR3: CATTESFNYGYTF
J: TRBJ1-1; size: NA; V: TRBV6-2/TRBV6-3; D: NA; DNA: TGTGCCAGCAGTACAGCCCCCAACACTGAAGCTTTCTTT; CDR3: CASSTAPNTEAFF
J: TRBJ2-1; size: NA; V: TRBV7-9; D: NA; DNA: TGTGCCAGCAGCTTCCAGGGGATGAATGAGCAGTTCTTC; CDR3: CASSFQGMNEQFF
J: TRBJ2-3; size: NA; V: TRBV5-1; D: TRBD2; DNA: TGCGCCAGCAGCCAGGGACTAGCGGGGGGCACAGATACGCAGTATTTT; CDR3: CASSQGLAGGTDTQYF
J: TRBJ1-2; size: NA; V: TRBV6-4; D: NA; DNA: TGTGCCAGCAGTGACGTAGGAGGCTATGGCTACACCTTC; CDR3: CASSDVGGYGYTF
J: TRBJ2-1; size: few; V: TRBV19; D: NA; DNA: TGTGCCAGTACCCTGGAGGGCGGGCCCTACAATGAGCAGTTCTTC; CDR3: CASTLEGGPYNEQFF
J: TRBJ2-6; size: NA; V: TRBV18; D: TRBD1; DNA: TGTGCCAGCTCACTACAGGGGGTCTCAGGGGCCAACGTCCTGACTTTC; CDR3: CASSLQGVSGANVLTF
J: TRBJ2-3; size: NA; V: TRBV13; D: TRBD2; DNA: TGTGCCAGCAGCTCCCGGACTAGCGGGAGGGTAATAGATACGCAGTATTTT; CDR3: CASSSRTSGRVIDTQYF
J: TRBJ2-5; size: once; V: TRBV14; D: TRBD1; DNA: TGTGCCAGCAGCCAAACGTTCACAGGGGCGGGGACCCAGTACTTC; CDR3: CASSQTFTGAGTQYF
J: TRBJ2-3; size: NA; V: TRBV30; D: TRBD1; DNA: TGTGCCTACGCCGGGACAGACACAGATACGCAGTATTTT; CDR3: CAYAGTDTDTQYF
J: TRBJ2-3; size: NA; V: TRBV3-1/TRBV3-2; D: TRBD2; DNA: TGTGCCAGCAGCCAACTCGAGCGGGAGGGTACAGATACGCAGTATTTT; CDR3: CASSQLEREGTDTQYF
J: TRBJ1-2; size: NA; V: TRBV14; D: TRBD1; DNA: TGTGCCAGCAGCTTACAGGGGAATAGCTACACCTTC; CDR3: CASSLQGNSYTF
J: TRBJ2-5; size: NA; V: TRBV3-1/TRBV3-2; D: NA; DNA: TGTGCCAGCAGACAAACAGGGTACCAAGAGACCCAGTACTTC; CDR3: CASRQTGYQETQYF
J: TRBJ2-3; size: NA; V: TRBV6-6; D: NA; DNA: TGTGCCAGCAGTCCTGGGCCCGAGGGTTCAGATACGCAGTATTTT; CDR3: CASSPGPEGSDTQYF